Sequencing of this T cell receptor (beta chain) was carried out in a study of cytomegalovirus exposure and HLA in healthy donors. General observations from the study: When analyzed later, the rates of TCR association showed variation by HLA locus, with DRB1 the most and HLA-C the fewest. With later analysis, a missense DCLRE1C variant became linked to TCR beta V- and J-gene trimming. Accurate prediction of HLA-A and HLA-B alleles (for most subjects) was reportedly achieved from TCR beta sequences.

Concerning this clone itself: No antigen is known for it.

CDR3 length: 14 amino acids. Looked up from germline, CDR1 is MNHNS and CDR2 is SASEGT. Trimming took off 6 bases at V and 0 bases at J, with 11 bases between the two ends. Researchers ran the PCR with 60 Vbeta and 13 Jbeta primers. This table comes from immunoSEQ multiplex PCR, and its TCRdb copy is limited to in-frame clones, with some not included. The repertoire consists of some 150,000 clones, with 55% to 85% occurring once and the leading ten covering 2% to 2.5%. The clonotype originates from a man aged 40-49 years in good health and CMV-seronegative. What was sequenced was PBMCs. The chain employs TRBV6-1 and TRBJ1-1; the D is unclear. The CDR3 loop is CASSWTAMNTEAFF. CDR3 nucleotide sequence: TGTGCCAGCAGCTGGACTGCCATGAACACTGAAGCTTTCTTT.